This T cell receptor beta chain was captured in a study of blood T cell repertoires in COVID-19. Study information: Samples taken during acute and convalescent COVID-19 were collected in the United States, Italy and Spain. The analysed material was cDNA or gDNA that came from T cells, B-cell-depleted T cells, or PBMCs.

Germline loops: CDR1 SQVTM, CDR2 ANQGSEA. This CDR3 has 11 residues. V lost 6 bases and J 7 bases, leaving 10 bases between the germline ends. This clone showed up just a few times. In the source study's methods: Researchers report that nucleated cell counts were estimated from reference gene primer amplification. The protocol was immunoSEQ multiplex PCR, while the TCRdb copy is restricted to in-frame clones and leaves out a portion. V, J and clone size were drawn from that table, and D and trimming were deduced from the DNA. This table holds 300,000 or so clones, 70% to 90% found once. Participant reports of clinical history set cohort assignment.

J is TRBJ2-1 and V is TRBV29-1; maybe TRBD1 (6 bases). The specimen was PBMCs or T cells enriched from blood (not recorded which). The TCR originated in a middle-aged woman with acute COVID-19. The CDR3 DNA sequence: TGCAGCGTGGGGGCAGGTAATGAGCAGTTCTTC. Residues: CSVGAGNEQFF.